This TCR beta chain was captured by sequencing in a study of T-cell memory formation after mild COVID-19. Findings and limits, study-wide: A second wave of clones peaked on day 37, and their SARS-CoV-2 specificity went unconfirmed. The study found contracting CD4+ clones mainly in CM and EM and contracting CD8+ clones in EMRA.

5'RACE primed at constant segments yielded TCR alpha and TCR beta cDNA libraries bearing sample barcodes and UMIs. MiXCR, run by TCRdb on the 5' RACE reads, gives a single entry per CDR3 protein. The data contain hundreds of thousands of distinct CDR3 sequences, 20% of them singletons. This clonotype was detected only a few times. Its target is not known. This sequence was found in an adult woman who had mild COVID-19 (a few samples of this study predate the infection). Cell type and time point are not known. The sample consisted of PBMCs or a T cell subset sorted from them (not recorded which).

The CDR3 coding sequence is TGCAGTGCTAGAGAGCGGGGCCAAATCCGGGATACGCAGTATTTT. This gives the protein CSARERGQIRDTQYF. V and J are TRBV20-1 and TRBJ2-3, with a possible D match to TRBD2 (6 bases). Per germline, CDR1 DFQATT and CDR2 SNEGSKA (reference sequence). V was cut by 0 bases and J by 6 bases, with 16 bases left in between. The CDR3 runs to 15 residues.